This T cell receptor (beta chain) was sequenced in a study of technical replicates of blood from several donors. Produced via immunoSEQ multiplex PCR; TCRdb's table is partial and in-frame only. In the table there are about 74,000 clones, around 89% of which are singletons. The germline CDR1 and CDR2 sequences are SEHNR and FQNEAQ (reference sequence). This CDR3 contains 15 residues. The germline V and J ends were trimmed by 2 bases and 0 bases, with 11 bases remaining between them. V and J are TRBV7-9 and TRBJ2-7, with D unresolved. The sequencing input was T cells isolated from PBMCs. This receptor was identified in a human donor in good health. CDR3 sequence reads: CASSLKATNSYEQYF. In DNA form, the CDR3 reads TGTGCCAGCAGCTTAAAGGCAACTAACTCCTACGAGCAGTACTTC.